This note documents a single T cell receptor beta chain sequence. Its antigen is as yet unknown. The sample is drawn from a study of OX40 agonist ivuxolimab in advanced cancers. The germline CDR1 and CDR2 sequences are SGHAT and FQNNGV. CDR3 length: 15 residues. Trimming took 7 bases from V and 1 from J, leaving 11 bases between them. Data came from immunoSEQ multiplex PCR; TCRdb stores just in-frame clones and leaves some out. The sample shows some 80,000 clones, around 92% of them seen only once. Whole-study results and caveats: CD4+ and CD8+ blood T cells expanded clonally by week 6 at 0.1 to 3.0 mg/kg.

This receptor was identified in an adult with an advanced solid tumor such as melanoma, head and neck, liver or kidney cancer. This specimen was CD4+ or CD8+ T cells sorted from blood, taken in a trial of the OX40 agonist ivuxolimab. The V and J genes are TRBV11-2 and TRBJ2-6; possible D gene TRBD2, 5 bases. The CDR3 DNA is TGTGCCAGCATCCGCGCGGGTTCTGGGGCCAACGTCCTGACTTTC. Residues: CASIRAGSGANVLTF.